Below are 25 T cell receptor beta chains sequenced from a single sample in a study of early T cells in non-severe SARS-CoV-2 infection (dated by TCRdb to the early 2020s). The library was made by 5' RACE. The instrument given in TCRdb is NextSeq 500. The public reads were reprocessed in TCRdb via fastp at Q25 and MiXCR, keeping in-frame beta chains. Rows with one shared CDR3 protein collapse into an entry with the most common genes and DNA. The sample table lists tens of thousands of distinct CDR3 sequences, around 4.6% of them with a count of one. 13% to 15% of the sample goes to the ten largest clones. The sequenced sample was whole blood. Receptor source: an adult who was a healthcare worker with PCR-confirmed SARS-CoV-2 infection or an uninfected control (not recorded which).

This clonotype was counted between two and nine times. The rearrangement links TRBV6-2 or TRBV6-3 to TRBJ1-5; no reliable D call. This CDR3 has 13 amino acids. Trimming pared 5 bases from V and 4 bases from J, leaving 9 bases between. CDR1 and CDR2 (germline): MNHEY, SVGEGT. CDR3 bases: TGTGCCAGCAGTCACAGCGAAAATCAGCCCCAGCATTTT. Amino acids: CASSHSENQPQHF.

This clonotype was seen a few times. V is TRBV12-3 or TRBV12-4 and J is TRBJ1-3; 7 bases agree with TRBD1. Unmatched junction bases numbered 8, after V lost 3 bases and J lost 0 bases. The CDR3 covers 17 residues. The CDR3 is CASSLAKGTASGNTIYF. CDR3 bases: TGTGCCAGCAGTTTGGCAAAGGGGACAGCCTCTGGAAACACCATATATTTT.

The count of this clonotype is one. Possible read error: a much larger clone is one base away. The chain links TRBV20-1 to TRBJ1-2; D possibly corresponds to TRBD1 (6 bases). There are 14 residues in the CDR3. Per germline, CDR1 DFQATT and CDR2 SNEGSKA (reference sequence). The CDR3 DNA is TGCAGTACTAGAGAGGACAGACCTAACTATGGCTACACCTTC. Its protein is CSTREDRPNYGYTF.

This clonotype was counted ten times or more. This rearrangement joins TRBV28 to TRBJ1-4; weak D call: TRBD1 (5 bases). The germline V gene has CDR1 MDHEN and CDR2 SYDVKM. The CDR3 is 12 residues long. V shed 5 bases and J shed 8 bases, with 9 bases lying between them. In nucleotides, the CDR3 is TGTGCCAGCAGTCAGGGTGGCGAAAAACTGTTTTTT. Residues: CASSQGGEKLFF.

This clonotype was counted ten times or more. This chain links TRBV29-1 with TRBJ2-2, with TRBD1 matching 7 bases. Germline V lookup: CDR1 SQVTM, CDR2 ANQGSEA. Trimming took 4 bases from V and 6 from J; bases not matched to a gene: 2. This CDR3 region has 12 residues. The CDR3 is CSVGQGPGELFF. The CDR3 bases are TGCAGCGTTGGACAGGGACCCGGGGAGCTGTTTTTT.

Many counts were recorded for this clonotype. The chain couples TRBV7-9 to TRBJ2-3, with TRBD2 identical over 9 bases. Germline assignment: CDR1 SEHNR and CDR2 FQNEAQ (reference sequence). This CDR3 is 16 amino acids long. Germline trimming cut 5 bases from V and 1 base from J; bases unmatched to any gene: 7. The CDR3, as DNA: TGTGCCAGCAGCCCCGCCCCTAGCGGGGGCACAGATACGCAGTATTTT. Residues: CASSPAPSGGTDTQYF.

The gene calls are TRBV20-1 and TRBJ2-4; D is unclear. CDR1 is DFQATT and CDR2 is SNEGSKA in the germline V gene (reference sequence). Trimming took off 6 bases at V and 0 bases at J, with 9 bases between the two ends. CDR3 length equals 13 residues. The CDR3 spells CSARTVAKNIQYF. In DNA form, the CDR3 reads TGCAGTGCCCGTACAGTAGCCAAAAACATTCAGTACTTC.

There are a few counts of this clonotype. The rearrangement joins TRBV5-1 to TRBJ2-2; the match to TRBD2 covers 9 bases. From germline, CDR1 is SGHRS and CDR2 YFSETQ. V gave up 2 bases and J gave up 1 base; unmatched junction bases: 3. The CDR3 has 16 amino acids. DNA of the CDR3: TGCGCCAGCAGCTTTGGACTAGCGCTGAACACCGGGGAGCTGTTTTTT. Translation: CASSFGLALNTGELFF.

This clonotype was counted many times. The V call is TRBV7-3, the J call TRBJ2-5; D gene uncertain. The CDR3 contains 13 residues. V was clipped by 5 bases and J by 2 bases, with 9 bases between them. CDR1 is SGHTA, CDR2 FQGTGA, per germline. The CDR3 DNA reads as TGTGCCAGCAGCCCAGCGAGACAAGAGACCCAGTACTTC. Translating it yields CASSPARQETQYF.

This clonotype was picked up many times. V and J are TRBV25-1 and TRBJ2-5; D may be TRBD1 (6 bases). The length of the CDR3 is 13 residues. The V end was cut by 8 bases, the J end by 3 bases, with 13 bases between. Germline assignment: CDR1 MGHDK and CDR2 SYGVNS. The chain's CDR3 is CASGTGLKETQYF. For the CDR3, the DNA is TGTGCCAGCGGCACAGGGCTAAAAGAGACCCAGTACTTC.

In its sample, this clonotype was seen a few times. The rearrangement uses TRBV28 and TRBJ2-3; D gene ambiguous. The length of the CDR3 is 13 residues. V dropped 3 bases and J dropped 7 bases, with 11 bases sitting between them. The V gene's germline CDR1 is MDHEN and CDR2 SYDVKM. This CDR3 is CASSFPAPNTQYF. The DNA of the CDR3 is TGTGCCAGCAGTTTTCCCGCGCCGAATACGCAGTATTTT.

The chain links TRBV25-1 to TRBJ2-5; 7 bases map to TRBD1. Trimming took 0 bases from V and 5 from J; bases not matched to a gene: 6. The germline CDR1 and CDR2 sequences are MGHDK and SYGVNS. CDR3 length: 15 amino acids. The CDR3 DNA sequence: TGTGCCAGCAGTGAATATAAGGGGGCGCAGGAGACCCAGTACTTC. Protein product: CASSEYKGAQETQYF.

A few counts support this clonotype. The chain carries TRBV5-6 and TRBJ1-1; 7 bases agree with TRBD1. The CDR3 has 14 amino acids. CDR1 is SGHDT, CDR2 YYEEEE, per germline. V shed 1 base, J shed 5 bases, and the junction held 5 bases outside the gene matches. CDR3 coding DNA: TGTGCCAGCAGCTTGAACAGGGGAAGGACTGAAGCTTTCTTT. The encoded protein is CASSLNRGRTEAFF.

V gene TRBV7-8 combines with J gene TRBJ2-7; weak D call: TRBD1 (6 bases). The CDR3 totals 13 residues. The germline V gene has CDR1 SGHVS and CDR2 FQNEAQ. V lost 5 bases, J lost 3 bases, and 11 bases lay in between. CDR3 DNA: TGTGCCAGCAGCCAACTGGACAGCTACGAGCAGTACTTC. It is translated as CASSQLDSYEQYF.

J is TRBJ2-7 and V is TRBV20-1, with 12 nucleotides matching TRBD2. Per the germline V gene, CDR1 is DFQATT and CDR2 is SNEGSKA (reference sequence). J gave up 4 bases and V 2 bases, and 3 bases lay outside the gene matches. The CDR3 totals 14 residues. CDR3 in amino acids: CSARYGLAGYEQYF. The CDR3, as DNA: TGCAGTGCTAGATATGGACTAGCGGGGTACGAGCAGTACTTC.

The chain uses TRBV6-1 and TRBJ2-7; 9 bases fit TRBD2. CDR1 is MNHNS and CDR2 is SASEGT in the germline V gene. Losses at the gene ends were 6 bases for V and 4 bases for J; bases not matched to a gene: 7. This CDR3 has 14 residues. Here the CDR3 DNA reads TGTGCCAGCAGCGCGCGGGGGGGCCCGTACGAGCAGTACTTC. This translates into CASSARGGPYEQYF.

At least ten counts were recorded for this clonotype. The J gene is TRBJ2-2, the V gene TRBV18, with D possibly matching TRBD2 (6 bases). The CDR3 spans 17 residues. From germline, CDR1 is KGHSH and CDR2 LQKENI. Trimming left V 4 bases short and J 4 bases short, with 19 bases between. DNA of the CDR3: TGTGCCAGCTCACTGAGGGAAGCAGGGAGGTTCACCGGGGAGCTGTTTTTT. Encoded protein: CASSLREAGRFTGELFF. Full variable domain (outside the CDR3, taken from reference TRBV18 and TRBJ2-2): NAGVMQNPRHLVRRRGQEARLRCSPMKGHSHVYWYRQLPEEGLKFMVYLQKENIIDESGMPKERFSAEFPKEGPSILRIQQVVRGDSAAYFCASSLREAGRFTGELFFGEGSRLTVL.

The chain recombines TRBV4-1 with TRBJ2-5; TRBD1 might be the D (6 bases). This CDR3 has 15 residues. Germline CDR1 is MGHRA and CDR2 is YSYEKL. Trimming removed 2 bases at V and 5 bases at J, with 15 bases between. This CDR3 reads CASSQTTGRRETQYF. CDR3 in DNA: TGCGCCAGCAGCCAAACGACAGGCCGGCGGGAGACCCAGTACTTC.

This clonotype has a count of ten or more. The chain is built from TRBV12-3 or TRBV12-4 and TRBJ2-6; TRBD1 is a possible D gene (6 bases). With 1 base removed from V and 0 bases from J, the gap between germline ends came to 13 bases. The CDR3 loop spans 18 amino acids. CDR3 sequence reads: CASSLGGTRGSGANVLTF. The CDR3, as DNA: TGTGCCAGCAGTTTAGGAGGGACCAGGGGCTCTGGGGCCAACGTCCTGACTTTC.

V gene TRBV20-1 combines with J gene TRBJ2-5; TRBD2 aligns across 8 bases. The V gene's germline CDR1 is DFQATT and CDR2 SNEGSKA (reference sequence). J gave up 5 bases and V 3 bases, and 5 bases lay outside the gene matches. The length of the CDR3 is 13 residues. CDR3 in amino acids: CSASGGAFETQYF. CDR3 DNA: TGCAGTGCTAGCGGGGGGGCCTTTGAGACCCAGTACTTC.

This clonotype has ten or more counts. DNA of the CDR3: TGTGCCAGCAGCCCCACATCCCGCAATCAGCCCCAGCATTTT. Amino acids: CASSPTSRNQPQHF. The chain has TRBV27 and TRBJ1-5; D ambiguous. Germline lookup yields CDR1 MNHEY and CDR2 SMNVEV (reference sequence). Trimming pared 6 bases from V and 2 bases from J, leaving 11 bases between. This CDR3 has 14 residues.

This clonotype was seen repeatedly, ten times or more. The chain couples TRBV7-2 to TRBJ2-7; a weak D match, TRBD1 (6 bases). Deletions cut 0 bases from V and 10 bases from J, with 13 bases between. The length of the CDR3 is 13 residues. CDR1 is SGHTA, CDR2 FQGNSA, per germline. The CDR3 is CASSLAGTGRQYF. DNA of the CDR3: TGTGCCAGCAGCTTAGCGGGAACAGGGCGACAGTACTTC.

The V gene is TRBV29-1, the J gene TRBJ2-1; perhaps TRBD2 as D (6 bases). Trimming shortened V by 8 bases and J by 6 bases, and 17 bases separated the two germline ends. CDR3 length equals 13 residues. CDR1 SQVTM and CDR2 ANQGSEA come from the germline V gene. The CDR3 DNA follows: TGCAGCCCATATCGGGGGAGAGGCAATGAGCAGTTCTTC. Protein: CSPYRGRGNEQFF.

This clonotype appeared many times. The J gene is TRBJ1-4, the V gene TRBV7-2, with D uncertain. There are 14 residues in the CDR3. V shed 0 bases and J shed 8 bases, with 10 bases lying between them. From germline, CDR1 is SGHTA and CDR2 FQGNSA. The CDR3 protein is CASSLARTGEKLFF. The CDR3 nucleotides are TGTGCCAGCAGCTTAGCACGGACGGGCGAAAAACTGTTTTTT. Filled out from reference TRBV7-2 and TRBJ1-4, the complete variable domain reads GAGVSQSPSNKVTEKGKDVELRCDPISGHTALYWYRQSLGQGLEFLIYFQGNSAPDKSGLPSDRFSAERTGGSVSTLTIQRTQQEDSAVYLCASSLARTGEKLFFGSGTQLSVL.

In this sample, this clonotype turned up a few times. The chain carries TRBV5-1 and TRBJ2-7; 8 bases are shared with TRBD2. This CDR3 has 13 residues. V was clipped by 4 bases and J by 6 bases; unmatched bases: 6. The germline gives CDR1 SGHRS, CDR2 YFSETQ. The CDR3 here is CASSPRGAGEQYF. Here the CDR3 DNA reads TGCGCCAGCAGCCCGCGGGGGGCGGGCGAGCAGTACTTC.